This entry describes one T cell receptor beta chain. No antigen is known for it. The conserved final phenylalanine or tryptophan is absent from the CDR3, which likely points to a read error. The DNA is left out, because the CDR3 cannot be placed on it with certainty; the CDR3 is given as TCRdb lists it. Three rounds of nested PCR, following a modified ARM-PCR protocol, produced the TCRbeta library. TCRdb re-derived calls from the multiplex PCR reads in MiXCR, one entry per CDR3 protein. Of approximately 100,000 distinct CDR3 sequences in the sample, over 55% were seen once. Inclusive of both ends, the CDR3 amounts to 14 amino acids. Germline V lookup: CDR1 DFQATT, CDR2 SNEGSKA (reference sequence). This sample was taken from a study of tumor and adjacent non-tumor tissue in lung cancer. Study as a whole: Patients comprised about a dozen adenocarcinoma, a couple of squamous cell carcinoma and 1 small cell lung cancer. Aged about 30 to 76 years, patients included 10 men and about 5 women with stage I to III disease.

Study conclusions and caveats: TCR diversity was significantly greater in tumor than normal lung tissue.

The template was RNA from unsorted bulk tissue. The normal lung tissue was taken more than 3 cm from the tumor edge. The receptor was isolated from a man in his sixties with non-small cell lung cancer. The chain combines TRBV20-1 with TRBJ2-7; TRBD2 was called by the table and not checked on the DNA. Material for sequencing was distant non-tumor lung tissue. The CDR3 region is CSARPGLAGGQHYL.